This T cell receptor (beta chain) was recovered during a study of blood T cells in healthy people across ages. The study's findings and limits: TCR beta diversity, measured per million T cells, fell in a roughly linear way with age. Long-lived donors carried more naive CD4+ cells and greater diversity than aged donors.

Every sample had a minimum of 6 million PBMCs isolated. Comment on this clonotype: Its specificity is not known.

Combining a sample-barcoded 5' primer with a J-beta primer mix, a second PCR ran for about 7 to 11 cycles. TCRdb re-called the 5' RACE reads with MiXCR, one entry per CDR3 protein. The sample includes some 760,000 distinct CDR3 sequences, approximately 25% of them seen just once. This sample was also put to use in a study of T cells of mothers and their children. In that study: No clones detected were persistent microchimeric T cell clones.

Sequencing was done on a sample of blood. The receptor was derived from a boy younger than 18 in good health.

The CDR3, as DNA: TGCGCCAGCAGCCAAGACGTCGCCGCATGGGCGTTATTGGGGAACACCGGGGAGCTGTTTTTT. Translation: CASSQDVAAWALLGNTGELFF. The gene calls are TRBV4-1 and TRBJ2-2; D not certain. V lost 0 bases, J lost 1 base, and 24 bases lay in between. The CDR3 consists of 21 residues. Germline values: CDR1 MGHRA, CDR2 YSYEKL.